These T cell receptor beta chains were read from a single sample in a study of T-cell reconstitution after alpha-beta-depleted transplantation in children. TCRdb recomputed calls from the PCR reads with MiXCR, one row per CDR3 protein. The profile shows approximately 800,000 distinct CDR3 sequences, roughly 15% of them singletons. The material sequenced was PBMCs, mostly from graft donor cells, taken 360 days after TCRalphabeta/CD19-depleted stem cell transplant. Receptors originate from a male patient between 10 and 17 years old who had a stem cell transplant for acute lymphoblastic leukemia, so the T cells may come from the graft donor. Both conserved end residues are part of each CDR3. Each record gives: clone size, J gene, D gene, V gene, CDR3 length, CDR3 protein, CDR3 DNA. The D gene is left open where the match is weak. A row's size may be missing; if present it is once, few, many or a size class.

abundance: -
j_gene: TRBJ2-7
d_gene: -
v_gene: TRBV7-6
len: 13
CDR3aa: CASSYRVSYEQYF
CDR3nt: TGTGCCAGCAGCTACAGGGTTTCCTACGAGCAGTACTTC

abundance: -
j_gene: TRBJ1-5
d_gene: -
v_gene: TRBV12-3/TRBV12-4
len: 14
CDR3aa: CASSLAGVRQPQHF
CDR3nt: TGTGCCAGCAGTTTAGCAGGGGTGCGGCAGCCCCAGCATTTT

abundance: many
j_gene: TRBJ2-1
d_gene: -
v_gene: TRBV20-1
len: 14
CDR3aa: CSARDTPGLGEQFF
CDR3nt: TGCAGTGCTAGAGATACCCCTGGGCTTGGGGAGCAGTTCTTC

abundance: -
j_gene: TRBJ1-2
d_gene: TRBD1
v_gene: TRBV29-1
len: 14
CDR3aa: CSVSQGASNYGYTF
CDR3nt: TGCAGCGTTTCACAGGGGGCCTCTAACTATGGCTACACCTTC

abundance: -
j_gene: TRBJ2-1
d_gene: -
v_gene: TRBV5-6
len: 15
CDR3aa: CASSFGLAPYNEQFF
CDR3nt: TGTGCCAGCAGCTTTGGGCTAGCTCCCTACAATGAGCAGTTCTTC

abundance: -
j_gene: TRBJ2-3
d_gene: -
v_gene: TRBV5-1
len: 15
CDR3aa: CASTPPRNQADTQYF
CDR3nt: TGCGCCAGCACCCCCCCCAGGAATCAGGCAGATACGCAGTATTTT

abundance: -
j_gene: TRBJ1-2
d_gene: -
v_gene: TRBV24-1
len: 17
CDR3aa: CATSEGTGPTIGYGYTF
CDR3nt: TGTGCCACCAGTGAGGGGACGGGCCCGACTATCGGCTATGGCTACACCTTC

abundance: few
j_gene: TRBJ2-7
d_gene: -
v_gene: TRBV29-1
len: 12
CDR3aa: CSVMDSTYEQYF
CDR3nt: TGCAGCGTGATGGACTCGACCTACGAGCAGTACTTC

abundance: few
j_gene: TRBJ2-7
d_gene: -
v_gene: TRBV27
len: 16
CDR3aa: CASSPGLRGLLYEQYF
CDR3nt: TGTGCCAGCAGCCCGGGACTCAGGGGCCTCTTATACGAGCAGTACTTC

abundance: -
j_gene: TRBJ2-7
d_gene: TRBD1
v_gene: TRBV10-1
len: 14
CDR3aa: CASSKRQGFYEQYF
CDR3nt: TGCGCCAGCAGTAAGAGACAGGGGTTCTACGAGCAGTACTTC

abundance: -
j_gene: TRBJ2-3
d_gene: TRBD2
v_gene: TRBV12-3/TRBV12-4
len: 18
CDR3aa: CAISLSPGAGGSTDTQYF
CDR3nt: TGTGCCATCAGTTTATCCCCGGGAGCGGGAGGAAGCACAGATACGCAGTATTTT

abundance: many
j_gene: TRBJ2-7
d_gene: TRBD2
v_gene: TRBV4-1
len: 13
CDR3aa: CASSREGLGEQYF
CDR3nt: TGCGCCAGCAGTCGGGAGGGCCTTGGAGAGCAGTACTTC

abundance: -
j_gene: TRBJ2-7
d_gene: -
v_gene: TRBV3-1
len: 17
CDR3aa: CASSQDVAGTLYGEQYF
CDR3nt: TGTGCCAGCAGCCAAGACGTCGCGGGGACGCTTTATGGCGAGCAGTACTTC

abundance: many
j_gene: TRBJ2-1
d_gene: -
v_gene: TRBV5-1
len: 14
CDR3aa: CASSLGRVYNEQFF
CDR3nt: TGCGCCAGCAGCTTGGGTAGAGTCTACAATGAGCAGTTCTTC

abundance: few
j_gene: TRBJ2-1
d_gene: -
v_gene: TRBV20-1
len: 12
CDR3aa: CSARSPPNEQFF
CDR3nt: TGCAGTGCTAGATCTCCCCCCAATGAGCAGTTCTTC

abundance: few
j_gene: TRBJ1-1
d_gene: -
v_gene: TRBV7-9
len: 14
CDR3aa: CASSLKHGGAEAFF
CDR3nt: TGTGCCAGCAGCTTAAAGCATGGAGGGGCGGAAGCTTTCTTT

abundance: -
j_gene: TRBJ2-1
d_gene: -
v_gene: TRBV27
len: 14
CDR3aa: CASSLGTLGGEQFF
CDR3nt: TGTGCCAGCAGTTTAGGAACCCTGGGGGGTGAGCAGTTCTTC

abundance: few
j_gene: TRBJ2-4
d_gene: -
v_gene: TRBV4-1
len: 15
CDR3aa: CASSHSFRGKNIQYF
CDR3nt: TGCGCCAGCAGCCACAGTTTCAGGGGAAAAAACATTCAGTACTTC

abundance: -
j_gene: TRBJ2-2
d_gene: TRBD1
v_gene: TRBV20-1
len: 15
CDR3aa: CSARIRGGRTGELFF
CDR3nt: TGCAGTGCTAGAATCCGAGGGGGCCGGACCGGGGAGCTGTTTTTT

abundance: few
j_gene: TRBJ1-5
d_gene: TRBD1
v_gene: TRBV19
len: 19
CDR3aa: CASSAYASNRGHFDQPQHF
CDR3nt: TGTGCCAGTAGTGCCTACGCCTCCAACAGGGGGCACTTTGATCAGCCCCAGCATTTT

abundance: few
j_gene: TRBJ1-1
d_gene: -
v_gene: TRBV5-1
len: 14
CDR3aa: CASSFRIENTEAFF
CDR3nt: TGCGCCAGCAGCTTCCGGATAGAGAACACTGAAGCTTTCTTT

abundance: -
j_gene: TRBJ2-7
d_gene: -
v_gene: TRBV20-1
len: 12
CDR3aa: CSARLVGYEQYF
CDR3nt: TGCAGTGCTAGACTAGTAGGGTACGAGCAGTACTTC

abundance: few
j_gene: TRBJ1-1
d_gene: -
v_gene: TRBV9
len: 14
CDR3aa: CASSPSWGTPEAFF
CDR3nt: TGTGCCAGCAGCCCGAGCTGGGGGACACCTGAAGCTTTCTTT

abundance: -
j_gene: TRBJ2-6
d_gene: TRBD2
v_gene: TRBV11-2
len: 18
CDR3aa: CASSPRLAGGSGANVLTF
CDR3nt: TGTGCCAGCAGCCCCAGACTAGCGGGGGGCTCTGGGGCCAACGTCCTGACTTTC

abundance: many
j_gene: TRBJ2-5
d_gene: TRBD2
v_gene: TRBV7-3
len: 14
CDR3aa: CASSLSGSTETQYF
CDR3nt: TGTGCCAGCAGCCTTAGCGGGAGCACAGAGACCCAGTACTTC

abundance: -
j_gene: TRBJ1-5
d_gene: -
v_gene: TRBV24-1
len: 12
CDR3aa: CATSPPGEPQHF
CDR3nt: TGTGCCACCAGTCCTCCCGGGGAGCCCCAGCATTTT

abundance: -
j_gene: TRBJ2-1
d_gene: -
v_gene: TRBV5-1
len: 14
CDR3aa: CASSLFSGYNEQFF
CDR3nt: TGCGCCAGCAGCTTGTTTTCGGGGTACAATGAGCAGTTCTTC

abundance: few
j_gene: TRBJ1-6
d_gene: -
v_gene: TRBV12-3/TRBV12-4
len: 15
CDR3aa: CASRLARDYNSPLHF
CDR3nt: TGTGCCAGCAGGCTCGCCCGGGACTATAATTCACCCCTCCACTTT

abundance: once
j_gene: TRBJ2-1
d_gene: -
v_gene: TRBV7-9
len: 15
CDR3aa: CASSLEVATYNEQFF
CDR3nt: TGTGCCAGCAGCTTAGAGGTAGCCACCTACAATGAGCAGTTCTTC

abundance: many
j_gene: TRBJ2-7
d_gene: -
v_gene: TRBV10-3
len: 14
CDR3aa: CAISEGGMPREQYF
CDR3nt: TGTGCCATCAGTGAAGGCGGGATGCCTCGGGAGCAGTACTTC

abundance: -
j_gene: TRBJ2-4
d_gene: -
v_gene: TRBV4-1
len: 13
CDR3aa: CASSQRTLDIQYF
CDR3nt: TGCGCCAGCAGCCAAAGGACCTTAGACATTCAGTACTTC

abundance: -
j_gene: TRBJ1-1
d_gene: -
v_gene: TRBV20-1
len: 12
CDR3aa: CSAPDRTAEAFF
CDR3nt: TGCAGTGCACCCGACAGGACAGCTGAAGCTTTCTTT

abundance: -
j_gene: TRBJ1-4
d_gene: -
v_gene: TRBV20-1
len: 13
CDR3aa: CSARAGIVEKLFF
CDR3nt: TGCAGTGCTAGAGCCGGGATAGTCGAAAAACTGTTTTTT

abundance: -
j_gene: TRBJ1-5
d_gene: -
v_gene: TRBV20-1
len: 14
CDR3aa: CSASLRGWNQPQHF
CDR3nt: TGCAGTGCTAGTCTGAGGGGATGGAATCAGCCCCAGCATTTT

abundance: many
j_gene: TRBJ1-2
d_gene: -
v_gene: TRBV2
len: 13
CDR3aa: CASSEGAGYGYTF
CDR3nt: TGTGCCAGCAGTGAAGGGGCAGGGTATGGCTACACCTTC

abundance: many
j_gene: TRBJ2-2
d_gene: -
v_gene: TRBV5-1
len: 15
CDR3aa: CASSLVTGALGELFF
CDR3nt: TGCGCCAGCAGCTTGGTGACAGGCGCACTCGGGGAGCTGTTTTTT

abundance: -
j_gene: TRBJ2-1
d_gene: -
v_gene: TRBV5-1
len: 15
CDR3aa: CASSLVPGVSHEQFF
CDR3nt: TGCGCCAGCAGCCTAGTTCCGGGGGTTTCGCATGAGCAGTTCTTC

abundance: few
j_gene: TRBJ2-3
d_gene: -
v_gene: TRBV5-1
len: 15
CDR3aa: CASSLGLQNTDTQYF
CDR3nt: TGCGCCAGCAGCTTGGGACTCCAAAACACAGATACGCAGTATTTT

abundance: many
j_gene: TRBJ2-7
d_gene: -
v_gene: TRBV4-1
len: 13
CDR3aa: CASSHSGIHEQYF
CDR3nt: TGCGCCAGCAGCCATTCCGGGATACACGAGCAGTACTTC

abundance: -
j_gene: TRBJ2-7
d_gene: TRBD2
v_gene: TRBV9
len: 15
CDR3aa: CASSALSGSSYEQYF
CDR3nt: TGTGCCAGCAGCGCTTTGAGCGGGAGCTCCTACGAGCAGTACTTC

abundance: -
j_gene: TRBJ1-1
d_gene: TRBD1
v_gene: TRBV30
len: 15
CDR3aa: CAWHTGGLMNTEAFF
CDR3nt: TGTGCCTGGCATACAGGGGGCCTCATGAACACTGAAGCTTTCTTT

abundance: few
j_gene: TRBJ2-1
d_gene: -
v_gene: TRBV12-3/TRBV12-4
len: 16
CDR3aa: CASSSFLREAYNEQFF
CDR3nt: TGTGCCAGCAGTTCTTTTCTTCGGGAAGCCTACAATGAGCAGTTCTTC

abundance: -
j_gene: TRBJ2-1
d_gene: -
v_gene: TRBV5-1
len: 15
CDR3aa: CASSSTGSPAIRQFF
CDR3nt: TGCGCCAGCAGCTCTACGGGGAGCCCCGCGATTAGGCAGTTCTTC

abundance: -
j_gene: TRBJ2-4
d_gene: TRBD2
v_gene: TRBV7-9
len: 15
CDR3aa: CASSPGTTFRDIQYF
CDR3nt: TGTGCCAGCAGCCCCGGGACTACTTTTCGAGACATTCAGTACTTC

abundance: many
j_gene: TRBJ2-7
d_gene: -
v_gene: TRBV25-1
len: 14
CDR3aa: CASSDGGPAYEQYF
CDR3nt: TGTGCCAGCAGTGATGGCGGACCGGCCTACGAGCAGTACTTC

abundance: many
j_gene: TRBJ1-1
d_gene: TRBD1
v_gene: TRBV29-1
len: 14
CDR3aa: CSVDPLTGVTEAFF
CDR3nt: TGCAGCGTCGACCCCCTAACAGGGGTTACTGAAGCTTTCTTT

abundance: few
j_gene: TRBJ2-7
d_gene: TRBD1
v_gene: TRBV27
len: 15
CDR3aa: CASSQRTGGFSEQYF
CDR3nt: TGTGCCAGCAGTCAAAGGACAGGGGGCTTTAGTGAGCAGTACTTC

abundance: -
j_gene: TRBJ2-1
d_gene: TRBD2
v_gene: TRBV9
len: 13
CDR3aa: CASSVDPLAAQFF
CDR3nt: TGTGCCAGCAGCGTAGACCCCCTAGCGGCGCAGTTCTTC

abundance: many
j_gene: TRBJ1-1
d_gene: -
v_gene: TRBV5-1
len: 14
CDR3aa: CASSLEGRGTEAFF
CDR3nt: TGTGCCAGCAGTTTGGAGGGCAGAGGCACTGAAGCTTTCTTT

abundance: many
j_gene: TRBJ1-1
d_gene: -
v_gene: TRBV29-1
len: 12
CDR3aa: CSVSDPNTEAFF
CDR3nt: TGCAGCGTTTCAGACCCAAACACTGAAGCTTTCTTT

abundance: -
j_gene: TRBJ1-1
d_gene: -
v_gene: TRBV29-1
len: 12
CDR3aa: CSVEDPGTEAFF
CDR3nt: TGCAGCGTTGAAGATCCGGGCACTGAAGCTTTCTTT

abundance: -
j_gene: TRBJ2-3
d_gene: -
v_gene: TRBV7-2
len: 17
CDR3aa: CASSPDPGESQADTQYF
CDR3nt: TGTGCCAGCAGCCCGGACCCGGGGGAGTCGCAGGCAGATACGCAGTATTTT

abundance: few
j_gene: TRBJ2-7
d_gene: -
v_gene: TRBV19
len: 13
CDR3aa: CASSIGSADEQYF
CDR3nt: TGTGCCAGTAGTATCGGATCAGCGGACGAGCAGTACTTC

abundance: -
j_gene: TRBJ2-6
d_gene: -
v_gene: TRBV20-1
len: 14
CDR3aa: CSAHTGAGANVLTF
CDR3nt: TGCAGTGCTCATACAGGAGCTGGGGCCAACGTCCTGACTTTC

abundance: -
j_gene: TRBJ2-3
d_gene: -
v_gene: TRBV6-5
len: 14
CDR3aa: CASSYSAGTDTQYF
CDR3nt: TGTGCCAGCAGTTACTCTGCGGGCACAGATACGCAGTATTTT

abundance: -
j_gene: TRBJ2-3
d_gene: -
v_gene: TRBV20-1
len: 16
CDR3aa: CSARDQVARDSDTQYF
CDR3nt: TGCAGTGCTAGAGATCAGGTTGCTCGAGACTCAGATACGCAGTATTTT

abundance: -
j_gene: TRBJ1-1
d_gene: -
v_gene: TRBV4-1
len: 15
CDR3aa: CASSPLPRWGVAAFF
CDR3nt: TGCGCCAGCAGCCCACTACCACGGTGGGGGGTTGCAGCTTTCTTT

abundance: -
j_gene: TRBJ1-6
d_gene: -
v_gene: TRBV4-2
len: 13
CDR3aa: CASSQDAAEPLHF
CDR3nt: TGTGCCAGCAGCCAAGACGCTGCTGAACCCCTCCACTTT

abundance: -
j_gene: TRBJ2-1
d_gene: TRBD1
v_gene: TRBV5-5
len: 16
CDR3aa: CASSLVGQAFYNEQFF
CDR3nt: TGTGCCAGCAGCTTGGTGGGACAGGCCTTCTACAATGAGCAGTTCTTC